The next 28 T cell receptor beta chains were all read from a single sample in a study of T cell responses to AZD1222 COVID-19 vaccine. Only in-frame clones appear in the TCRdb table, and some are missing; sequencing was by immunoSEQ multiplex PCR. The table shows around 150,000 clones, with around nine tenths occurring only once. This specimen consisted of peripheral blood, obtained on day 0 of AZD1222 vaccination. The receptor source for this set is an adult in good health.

CDR3 coding DNA: TGTGCCAGCAGCCGTGGACAGACGCACTACAATGAGCAGTTCTTC. It codes for CASSRGQTHYNEQFF. The chain joins TRBV5-5 to TRBJ2-1; D is perhaps TRBD1 (6 bases). Between the trimmed V and J ends, which lost 4 bases and 3 bases, there was a span of 14 bases. CDR3 length: 15 residues. The germline gives CDR1 SGHKS, CDR2 YYEKEE (reference sequence).

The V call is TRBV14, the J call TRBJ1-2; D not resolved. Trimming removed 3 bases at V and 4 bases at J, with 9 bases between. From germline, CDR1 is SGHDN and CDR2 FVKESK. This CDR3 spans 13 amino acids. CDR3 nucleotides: TGTGCCAGCAGCCAGAGCTGGGGCTATGGCTACACCTTC. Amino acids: CASSQSWGYGYTF.

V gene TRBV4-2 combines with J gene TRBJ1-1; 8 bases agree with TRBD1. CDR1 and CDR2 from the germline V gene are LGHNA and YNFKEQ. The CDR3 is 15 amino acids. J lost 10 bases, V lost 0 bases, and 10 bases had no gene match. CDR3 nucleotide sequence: TGTGCCAGCAGCCAAGATGGCGCAGGGGGCGGGGGAGCTTTCTTT. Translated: CASSQDGAGGGGAFF.

CDR3 DNA sequence: TGTGCCAGCACACCTACGATGAAACCTAATGAAAAACTGTTTTTT. It is translated as CASTPTMKPNEKLFF. This chain links TRBV28 with TRBJ1-4; unclear D gene. The V gene's germline CDR1 is MDHEN and CDR2 SYDVKM. The CDR3 is 15 residues long. V lost 7 bases to trimming and J lost 3 bases, with 15 bases between them.

CDR3 in DNA: TGTGCCAGTAACGGGCAGGGGGCGCGGGGCTATGGCTACACCTTC. Translation: CASNGQGARGYGYTF. The chain carries TRBV19 and TRBJ1-2; 8 bases are a match to TRBD1. V dropped 7 bases and J dropped 4; count of bases not matched to a gene: 11. In germline, CDR1 is LNHDA, CDR2 SQIVND (reference sequence). The CDR3 extends over 15 amino acids.

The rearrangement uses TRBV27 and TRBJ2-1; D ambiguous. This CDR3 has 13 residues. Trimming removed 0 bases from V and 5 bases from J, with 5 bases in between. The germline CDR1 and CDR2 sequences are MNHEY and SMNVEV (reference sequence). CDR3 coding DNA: TGTGCCAGCAGTTTATCCGTCCACAATGAGCAGTTCTTC. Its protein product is CASSLSVHNEQFF.

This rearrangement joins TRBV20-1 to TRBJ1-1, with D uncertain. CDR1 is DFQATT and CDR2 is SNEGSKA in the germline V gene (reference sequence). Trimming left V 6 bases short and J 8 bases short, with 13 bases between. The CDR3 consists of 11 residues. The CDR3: CSAEHGREAFF. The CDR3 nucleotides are TGCAGTGCCGAGCACGGGAGAGAAGCTTTCTTT.

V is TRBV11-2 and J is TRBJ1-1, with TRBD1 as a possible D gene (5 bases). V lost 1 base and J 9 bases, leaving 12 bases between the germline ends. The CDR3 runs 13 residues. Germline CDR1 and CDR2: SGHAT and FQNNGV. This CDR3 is CASSLGGLSQAFF. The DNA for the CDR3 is TGTGCCAGCAGCTTAGGGGGGTTAAGTCAAGCTTTCTTT. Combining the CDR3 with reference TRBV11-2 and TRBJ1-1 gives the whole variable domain EAGVAQSPRYKIIEKRQSVAFWCNPISGHATLYWYQQILGQGPKLLIQFQNNGVVDDSQLPKDRFSAERLKGVDSTLKIQPAKLEDSAVYLCASSLGGLSQAFFGQGTRLTVV.

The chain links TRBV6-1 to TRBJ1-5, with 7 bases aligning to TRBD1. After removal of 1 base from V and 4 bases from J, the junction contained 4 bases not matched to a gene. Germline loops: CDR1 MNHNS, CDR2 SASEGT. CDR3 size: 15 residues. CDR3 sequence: CASSEVSGGNQPQHF. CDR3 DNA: TGTGCCAGCAGTGAAGTTTCAGGGGGTAATCAGCCCCAGCATTTT.

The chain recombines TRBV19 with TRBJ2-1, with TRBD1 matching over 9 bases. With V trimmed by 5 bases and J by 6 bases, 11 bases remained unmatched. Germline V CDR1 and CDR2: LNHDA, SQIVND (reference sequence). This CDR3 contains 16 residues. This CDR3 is CASSWGTGRGLNEQFF. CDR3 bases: TGTGCCAGTAGTTGGGGGACAGGGAGGGGACTCAATGAGCAGTTCTTC.

The CDR3 DNA reads TGTGCCAGCAGCTTGGAAGATGAGCAGTTCTTC. Its protein product is CASSLEDEQFF. The J gene is TRBJ2-1, the V gene TRBV5-6, with no clear D. V was pared by 0 bases and J by 8 bases, with 3 bases between. Germline V gene lookup returns CDR1 SGHDT and CDR2 YYEEEE. The CDR3 is 11 residues long.

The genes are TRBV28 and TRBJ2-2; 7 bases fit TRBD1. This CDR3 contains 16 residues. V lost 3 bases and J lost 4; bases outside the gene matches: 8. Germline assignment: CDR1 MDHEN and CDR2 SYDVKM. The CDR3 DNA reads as TGTGCCAGCAGTTTTCACAGGGGAAAATCCACCGGGGAGCTGTTTTTT. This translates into CASSFHRGKSTGELFF.

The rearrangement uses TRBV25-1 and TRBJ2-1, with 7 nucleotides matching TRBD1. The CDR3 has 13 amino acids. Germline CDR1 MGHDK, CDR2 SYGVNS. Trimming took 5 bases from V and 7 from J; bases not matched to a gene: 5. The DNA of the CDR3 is TGTGCCAGCAGTAAGACAGGGACGAATGAGCAGTTCTTC. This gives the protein CASSKTGTNEQFF.

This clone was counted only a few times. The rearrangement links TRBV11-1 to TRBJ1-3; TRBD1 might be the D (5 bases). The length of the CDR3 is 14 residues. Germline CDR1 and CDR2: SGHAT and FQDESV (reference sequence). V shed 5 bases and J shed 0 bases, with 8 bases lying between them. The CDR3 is CASSLGHSGNTIYF. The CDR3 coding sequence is TGTGCCAGCAGCCTCGGACACTCTGGAAACACCATATATTTT. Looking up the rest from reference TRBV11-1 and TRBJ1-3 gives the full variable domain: EAEVAQSPRYKITEKSQAVAFWCDPISGHATLYWYRQILGQGPELLVQFQDESVVDDSQLPKDRFSAERLKGVDSTLKIQPAELGDSAMYLCASSLGHSGNTIYFGEGSWLTVV.

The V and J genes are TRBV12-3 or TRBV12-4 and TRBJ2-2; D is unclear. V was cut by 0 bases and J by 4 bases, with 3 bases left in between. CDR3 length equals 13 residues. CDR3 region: CASSLASTGELFF. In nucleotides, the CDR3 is TGTGCCAGCAGTTTAGCGAGCACCGGGGAGCTGTTTTTT.

The CDR3 DNA follows: TGCGCCAGCAGCCAAGATACCGGGGGCGCTGGGGCCAACGTCCTGACTTTC. This sequence encodes CASSQDTGGAGANVLTF. The J gene is TRBJ2-6, the V gene TRBV4-1; TRBD1 or TRBD2 may be the D gene (6 bases each). V was trimmed by 0 bases and J by 2 bases, leaving 11 bases between them. The germline V gene has CDR1 MGHRA and CDR2 YSYEKL. CDR3 length: 17 amino acids.

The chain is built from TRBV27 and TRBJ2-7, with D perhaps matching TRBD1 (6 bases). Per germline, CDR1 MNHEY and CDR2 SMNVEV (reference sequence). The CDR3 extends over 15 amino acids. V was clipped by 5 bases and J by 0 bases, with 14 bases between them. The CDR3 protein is CASSPDRTNSYEQYF. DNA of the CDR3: TGTGCCAGCAGTCCCGACAGGACAAACTCCTACGAGCAGTACTTC.

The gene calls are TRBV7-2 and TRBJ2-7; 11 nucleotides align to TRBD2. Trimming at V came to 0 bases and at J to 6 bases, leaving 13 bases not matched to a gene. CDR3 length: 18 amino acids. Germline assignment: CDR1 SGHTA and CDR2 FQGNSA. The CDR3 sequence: CASSLALASGRIVREQYF. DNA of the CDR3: TGTGCCAGCAGCTTAGCGCTGGCTAGCGGGAGGATTGTGCGCGAGCAGTACTTC.

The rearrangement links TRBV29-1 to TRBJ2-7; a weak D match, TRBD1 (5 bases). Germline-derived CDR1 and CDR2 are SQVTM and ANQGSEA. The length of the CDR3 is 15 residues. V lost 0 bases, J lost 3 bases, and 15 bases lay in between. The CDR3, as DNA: TGCAGCGTTGAAGATTGGGGATATGACAGCTACGAGCAGTACTTC. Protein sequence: CSVEDWGYDSYEQYF.

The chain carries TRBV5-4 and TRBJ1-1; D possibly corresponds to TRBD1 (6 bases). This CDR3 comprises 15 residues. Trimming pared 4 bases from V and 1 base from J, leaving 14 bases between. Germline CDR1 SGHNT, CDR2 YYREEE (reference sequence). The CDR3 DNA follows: TGTGCCAGCAGCCTCCTGGGGGGCACGAACACTGAAGCTTTCTTT. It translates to CASSLLGGTNTEAFF.

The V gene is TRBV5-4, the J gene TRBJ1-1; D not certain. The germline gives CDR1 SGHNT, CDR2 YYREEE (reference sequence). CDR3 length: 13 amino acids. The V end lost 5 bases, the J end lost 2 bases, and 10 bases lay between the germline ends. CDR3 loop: CASSGPTNTEAFF. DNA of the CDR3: TGTGCCAGCAGTGGGCCGACCAACACTGAAGCTTTCTTT.

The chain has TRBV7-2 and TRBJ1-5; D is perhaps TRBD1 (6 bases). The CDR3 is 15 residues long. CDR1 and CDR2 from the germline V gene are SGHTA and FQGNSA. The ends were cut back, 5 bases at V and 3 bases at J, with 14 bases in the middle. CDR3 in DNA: TGTGCCAGCAGCCCTCCCGACAGGCACAATCAGCCCCAGCATTTT. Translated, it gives CASSPPDRHNQPQHF.

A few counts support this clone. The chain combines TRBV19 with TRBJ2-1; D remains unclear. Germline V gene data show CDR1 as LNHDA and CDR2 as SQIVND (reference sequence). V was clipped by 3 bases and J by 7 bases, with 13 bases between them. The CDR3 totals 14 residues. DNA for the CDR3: TGTGCCAGTAGTATCGCAGTATGGGTAAATGAGCAGTTCTTC. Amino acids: CASSIAVWVNEQFF.

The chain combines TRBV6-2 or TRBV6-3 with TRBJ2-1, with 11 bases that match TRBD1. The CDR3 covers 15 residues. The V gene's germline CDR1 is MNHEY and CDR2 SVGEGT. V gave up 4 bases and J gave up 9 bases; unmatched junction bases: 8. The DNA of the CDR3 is TGTGCCAGCAGTTTACGGACAGGGGGCGGCGGTGAGCAGTTCTTC. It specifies CASSLRTGGGGEQFF.

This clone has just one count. CDR3 coding DNA: TGTGCCAGCAGTGGGGTCTCCTACGAGCAGTACTTC. It is translated as CASSGVSYEQYF. The genes are TRBV5-4 and TRBJ2-7; unclear D gene. This CDR3 has 12 amino acids. Between the trimmed V and J ends, which lost 5 bases and 0 bases, there was a span of 6 bases. CDR1 SGHNT and CDR2 YYREEE come from the germline V gene (reference sequence).

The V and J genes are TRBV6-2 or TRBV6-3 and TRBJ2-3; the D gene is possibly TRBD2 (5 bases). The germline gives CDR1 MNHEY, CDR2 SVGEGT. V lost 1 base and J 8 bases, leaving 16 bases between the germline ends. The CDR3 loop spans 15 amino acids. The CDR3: CASSYYDPDSGTQYF. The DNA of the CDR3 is TGTGCCAGCAGTTACTATGACCCGGACTCCGGTACGCAGTATTTT.

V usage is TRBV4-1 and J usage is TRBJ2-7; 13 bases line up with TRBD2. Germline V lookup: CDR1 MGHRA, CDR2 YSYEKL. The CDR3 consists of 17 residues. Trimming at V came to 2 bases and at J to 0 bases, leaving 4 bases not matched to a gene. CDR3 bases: TGCGCCAGCAGCCAACCGGGGACTAGCGGGGCCTCCTACGAGCAGTACTTC. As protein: CASSQPGTSGASYEQYF.

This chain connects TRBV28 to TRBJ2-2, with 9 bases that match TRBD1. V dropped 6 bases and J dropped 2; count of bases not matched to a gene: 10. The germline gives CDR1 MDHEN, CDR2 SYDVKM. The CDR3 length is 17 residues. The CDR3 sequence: CASSPSRTGANTGELFF. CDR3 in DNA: TGTGCCAGCAGCCCATCTCGGACAGGGGCTAACACCGGGGAGCTGTTTTTT.